Below are 22 T cell receptor beta chains sequenced from a single sample in a study of post-analysis software for immune sequencing data. Broader study findings: There were five or six TRBV segments more frequent in patients than controls, and TRBV5-6, TRBV5-1 and TRBV20-1 were among them.

The TCR beta cDNA libraries carried unique molecular identifiers. One entry per CDR3 protein results from TCRdb running MiXCR on the PCR reads. The data hold hundreds of thousands of distinct CDR3 sequences, with 59% observed a single time. These receptors' targets are unknown. Sequencing was performed on blood. Receptor source: a girl aged 2 to 10 with multiple sclerosis.

The genes are TRBV6-1 and TRBJ2-6; 9 bases align to TRBD1. After removal of 3 bases from V and 0 bases from J, the junction contained 3 bases not matched to a gene. The V gene's germline CDR1 is MNHNS and CDR2 SASEGT. This CDR3 comprises 17 residues. For the CDR3, the DNA is TGTGCCAGCAGTGATCGGACAGGGGTCTCTGGGGCCAACGTCCTGACTTTC. Protein: CASSDRTGVSGANVLTF.

This clonotype was detected a few times. This rearrangement joins TRBV29-1 to TRBJ2-3; D is unresolved. The CDR3 has 13 amino acids. Germline assignment: CDR1 SQVTM and CDR2 ANQGSEA. The germline V and J ends were trimmed by 4 bases and 2 bases, with 10 bases remaining between them. The CDR3 region is CSVAPENTDTQYF. CDR3 nucleotide sequence: TGCAGCGTTGCTCCGGAAAACACAGATACGCAGTATTTT.

The chain combines TRBV5-8 with TRBJ1-2; 7 bases match TRBD1. The V and J ends lost 3 bases and 4 bases, in that order; junction bases with no gene match: 6. This CDR3 is built from 14 residues. CDR1 is SGHTS and CDR2 is YDEGEE in the germline V gene. CDR3 residues: CASSWDSSLYGYTF. The CDR3 DNA sequence: TGTGCCAGCAGCTGGGACAGCAGCCTCTATGGCTACACCTTC.

Only a few counts were recorded for this clonotype. CDR3 in DNA: TGCAGTGCTAGAGATATGGGGGCGGCTACTGAAGCTTTCTTT. Translated: CSARDMGAATEAFF. The chain carries TRBV20-1 and TRBJ1-1; possible D gene TRBD1, 6 bases. Germline V gives CDR1 DFQATT, CDR2 SNEGSKA (reference sequence). V was trimmed by 0 bases and J by 5 bases, leaving 13 bases between them. The CDR3 sequence is 14 residues long.

Regarding this clonotype: Mismatch with germline at one junction end may stem from a read error. The rearrangement links TRBV10-3 to TRBJ2-7, with 7 bases aligning to TRBD1. The germline V gene has CDR1 ENHRY and CDR2 SYGVKD. The CDR3 spans 15 residues. This CDR3 reads CAISAVDRPSSEQYF. CDR3 nucleotide sequence: TGTGCCATCAGTGCCGTGGACAGGCCCTCCTCCGAGCAGTACTTC.

The chain uses TRBV12-3 or TRBV12-4 and TRBJ1-4; D is possibly TRBD1 (5 bases). This CDR3 comprises 16 residues. Trimming shortened V by 1 base and J by 6 bases, and 15 bases separated the two germline ends. CDR3 coding DNA: TGTGCCAGCAGTTTAGGGACACGGGCTTGGGATGAAAAACTGTTTTTT. Translating gives CASSLGTRAWDEKLFF.

The sample holds a few counts of this clonotype. V is TRBV7-8 and J is TRBJ2-3; no reliable D call. V gave up 3 bases and J gave up 6 bases, with 4 bases separating them. CDR1 and CDR2 (germline): SGHVS, FQNEAQ. The CDR3 consists of 11 residues. The CDR3, as DNA: TGTGCCAGCAGCTTTCAGGATACGCAGTATTTT. Its protein product is CASSFQDTQYF.

This clonotype was counted once. The J gene is TRBJ1-6, the V gene TRBV6-5, with 8 bases matching TRBD1. CDR3 length equals 13 residues. J lost 11 bases, V lost 6 bases, and 6 bases had no gene match. From germline, CDR1 is MNHEY and CDR2 SVGAGI. The CDR3 region is CASRAGGKTPLHF. The CDR3 DNA reads as TGTGCCAGCAGGGCAGGGGGCAAAACACCCCTCCACTTT.

The J gene is TRBJ2-4, the V gene TRBV29-1; 8 nucleotides align to TRBD1. Germline CDR1 reads SQVTM; CDR2 reads ANQGSEA. V lost 6 bases and J lost 8; bases outside the gene matches: 9. The CDR3 is 13 amino acids. The CDR3: CSVGTGLVDIQYF. The CDR3 coding sequence is TGCAGCGTCGGGACAGGTTTGGTCGACATTCAGTACTTC. The full variable domain, in which reference TRBV29-1 and TRBJ2-4 provide the parts outside the CDR3, is SAVISQKPSRDICQRGTSLTIQCQVDSQVTMMFWYRQQPGQSLTLIATANQGSEATYESGFVIDKFPISRPNLTFSTLTVSNMSPEDSSIYLCSVGTGLVDIQYFGAGTRLSVL.

This clonotype was picked up a small number of times. The CDR3 coding sequence is TGTGCCAGCAGCCTAGGGGTCCGCCTGAGGGAGCGGGGCAATGAGCAGTTCTTC. Translated: CASSLGVRLRERGNEQFF. The chain uses TRBV12-3 or TRBV12-4 and TRBJ2-1; 7 bases line up with TRBD2. The CDR3 consists of 18 residues. V lost 6 bases and J lost 6; bases outside the gene matches: 20.

CDR3 amino acids: CASSSPTERERTDTQYF. The CDR3, as DNA: TGTGCCAGCAGTTCCCCTACCGAGCGGGAGAGAACAGATACGCAGTATTTT. This chain connects TRBV28 to TRBJ2-3; TRBD2 matches at 8 bases. This CDR3 has 17 amino acids. V trimming: 4 bases; J trimming: 3 bases; junction bases outside the gene matches: 12. Germline loops: CDR1 MDHEN, CDR2 SYDVKM.

This clonotype was counted between two and nine times. The chain recombines TRBV10-3 with TRBJ1-2; unclear D gene. The CDR3 sequence is 11 residues long. CDR1 and CDR2 from the germline V gene are ENHRY and SYGVKD. Between the trimmed V and J ends, which lost 5 bases and 6 bases, there was a span of 7 bases. CDR3 sequence reads: CAISWTDGYTF. The CDR3 nucleotides read TGTGCCATCAGTTGGACCGATGGCTACACCTTC.

This clonotype was counted between two and nine times. The chain links TRBV24-1 to TRBJ2-3, with 10 bases identical to TRBD1. With 7 bases clipped from V and 4 bases from J, the junction kept 10 bases outside the gene matches. The CDR3 sequence is 16 residues long. Germline CDR1 is KGHDR and CDR2 is SFDVKD. The CDR3 DNA reads TGTGCCACCAGCGAAGCCGGGACAGGGGATGCAGATACGCAGTATTTT. Translation gives CATSEAGTGDADTQYF.

This clonotype showed up just a few times. V usage is TRBV27 and J usage is TRBJ1-1, with 8 bases lining up with TRBD1. This CDR3 has 12 amino acids. V trimming: 6 bases; J trimming: 11 bases; junction bases outside the gene matches: 8. Germline lookup yields CDR1 MNHEY and CDR2 SMNVEV (reference sequence). DNA of the CDR3: TGTGCCAGCAGGCGGACAGGGATGAGGGCTTTCTTT. Its protein is CASRRTGMRAFF.

V usage is TRBV6-1 and J usage is TRBJ2-7; 12 positions match TRBD1. The V gene's germline CDR1 is MNHNS and CDR2 SASEGT. The CDR3 is 15 amino acids. With V trimmed by 3 bases and J by 2 bases, 2 bases remained unmatched. The chain's CDR3 is CASSDRDRGPYEQYF. The CDR3 DNA reads as TGTGCCAGCAGTGACCGGGACAGGGGGCCCTACGAGCAGTACTTC.

The rearrangement uses TRBV28 and TRBJ2-7, with a weak D call TRBD2 (5 bases). V was shortened by 11 bases and J by 1 base, with 15 bases between the two germline ends. CDR1 and CDR2 from the germline V gene are MDHEN and SYDVKM. This CDR3 is 13 amino acids long. The DNA for the CDR3 is TGTGCCCGACGTAGGAGGTTTTCCTACGAGCAGTACTTC. Amino acid sequence: CARRRRFSYEQYF. The variable domain in full, with the rest retrieved from reference TRBV28 and TRBJ2-7, is DVKVTQSSRYLVKRTGEKVFLECVQDMDHENMFWYRQDPGLGLRLIYFSYDVKMKEKGDIPEGYSVSREKKERFSLILESASTNQTSMYLCARRRRFSYEQYFGPGTRLTVT.

The rearrangement links TRBV7-2 to TRBJ1-5; no clear D gene. Germline-derived CDR1 and CDR2 are SGHTA and FQGNSA. V gave up 5 bases and J gave up 4 bases, with 15 bases separating them. This CDR3 is built from 15 residues. CDR3 bases: TGTGCCAGCAGCAAGGACGGATCTACGAATCAGCCCCAGCATTTT. Translating gives CASSKDGSTNQPQHF.

The V gene is TRBV7-9, the J gene TRBJ1-6; D possibly corresponds to TRBD1 (5 bases). Germline CDR1 is SEHNR and CDR2 is FQNEAQ (reference sequence). V lost 1 base, J lost 2 bases, and 9 bases lay in between. This CDR3 has 16 amino acids. CDR3 sequence (DNA): TGTGCCAGCAGCTTAGGGACAAGGCCCTATAATTCACCCCTCCACTTT. Protein product: CASSLGTRPYNSPLHF.

The chain joins TRBV10-3 to TRBJ1-1; no reliable D call. This CDR3 comprises 13 residues. CDR1 and CDR2 from the germline V gene are ENHRY and SYGVKD. V shed 8 bases and J shed 2 bases, with 12 bases lying between them. The CDR3 DNA reads TGTGCCATCGAGAGGCAAGTTAACACTGAAGCTTTCTTT. Amino acid sequence: CAIERQVNTEAFF.

The chain has TRBV30 and TRBJ1-2; D may be TRBD1 (6 bases). CDR1 and CDR2 (germline): GTSNPN, SVGIG (reference sequence). Trimming took 6 bases from V and 6 from J, leaving 14 bases between them. This CDR3 contains 12 residues. The CDR3 DNA is TGTGCCTGTGAAAGGGGGGGCGATGGCTACACCTTC. Its translation is CACERGGDGYTF.

The chain joins TRBV21-1 to TRBJ2-3; the table's D call TRBD2 went unverified against the DNA. TRBV21-1 is a known pseudogene. This CDR3 region has 16 residues. CDR3 nucleotide sequence: TGTGCCAGCAGCACCGGACTAGCGTATCCCACAGATACGCAGTATTTT. Its protein is CASSTGLAYPTDTQYF.

The chain is built from TRBV27 and TRBJ1-1; 7 positions match TRBD1. The CDR3 runs to 16 residues. Germline V gives CDR1 MNHEY, CDR2 SMNVEV (reference sequence). V lost 0 bases, J lost 7 bases, and 11 bases stayed unmatched. DNA for the CDR3: TGTGCCAGCAGTTTATCTGTCCGGGACAGAAGTCTTGAAGCTTTCTTT. It yields the protein CASSLSVRDRSLEAFF.